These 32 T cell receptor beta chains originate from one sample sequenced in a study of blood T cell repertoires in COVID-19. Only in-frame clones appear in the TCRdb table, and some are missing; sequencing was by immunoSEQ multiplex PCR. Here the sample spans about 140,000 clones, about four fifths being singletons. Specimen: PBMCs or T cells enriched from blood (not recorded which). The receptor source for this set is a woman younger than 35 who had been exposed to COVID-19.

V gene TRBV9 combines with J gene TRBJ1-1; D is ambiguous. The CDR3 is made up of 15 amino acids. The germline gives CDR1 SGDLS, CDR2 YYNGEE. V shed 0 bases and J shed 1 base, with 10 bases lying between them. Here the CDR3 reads CASSVVSGRNTEAFF. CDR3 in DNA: TGTGCCAGCAGCGTAGTCAGCGGGAGGAACACTGAAGCTTTCTTT.

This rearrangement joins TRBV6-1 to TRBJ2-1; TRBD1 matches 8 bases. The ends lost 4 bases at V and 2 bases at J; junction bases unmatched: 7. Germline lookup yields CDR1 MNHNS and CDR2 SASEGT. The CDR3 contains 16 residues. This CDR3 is CASSGRTGLPYNEQFF. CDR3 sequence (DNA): TGTGCCAGCAGTGGGAGGACAGGGCTCCCCTACAATGAGCAGTTCTTC.

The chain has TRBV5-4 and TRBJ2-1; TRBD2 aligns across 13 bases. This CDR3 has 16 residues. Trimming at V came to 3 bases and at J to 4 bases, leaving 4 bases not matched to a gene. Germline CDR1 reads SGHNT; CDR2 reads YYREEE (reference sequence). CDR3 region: CASSWTSGRLYNEQFF. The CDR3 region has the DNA TGTGCCAGCAGCTGGACTAGCGGGAGACTTTACAATGAGCAGTTCTTC.

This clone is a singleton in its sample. The CDR3 DNA is TGTGCCAGCAGCCAAGCAGGGGTAAATGAAAAACTGTTTTTT. Encoded protein: CASSQAGVNEKLFF. This chain links TRBV4-2 with TRBJ1-4, with D maybe TRBD1 (6 bases). The CDR3 runs to 14 residues. From germline, CDR1 is LGHNA and CDR2 YNFKEQ. The germline V and J ends were trimmed by 1 base and 5 bases, with 8 bases remaining between them.

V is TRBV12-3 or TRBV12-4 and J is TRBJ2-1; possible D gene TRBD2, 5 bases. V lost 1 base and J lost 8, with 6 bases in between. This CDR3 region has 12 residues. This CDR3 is CASSLGGYEQFF. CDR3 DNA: TGTGCCAGCAGTTTAGGCGGGTATGAGCAGTTCTTC.

CDR3 in amino acids: CASSQPPRDTQYF. The DNA for the CDR3 is TGTGCCAGCAGTCAACCTCCTCGGGATACGCAGTATTTT. This chain connects TRBV28 to TRBJ2-3; D ambiguous. There are 13 residues in the CDR3. Per the germline V gene, CDR1 is MDHEN and CDR2 is SYDVKM. The V end lost 5 bases, the J end lost 6 bases, and 12 bases lay between the germline ends.

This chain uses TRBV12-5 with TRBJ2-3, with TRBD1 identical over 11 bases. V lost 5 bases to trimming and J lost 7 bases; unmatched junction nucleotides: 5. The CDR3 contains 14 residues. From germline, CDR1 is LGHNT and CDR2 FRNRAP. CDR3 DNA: TGTGCTAGTGGTCTCGGACAGGGGGCTTATACGCAGTATTTT. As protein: CASGLGQGAYTQYF.

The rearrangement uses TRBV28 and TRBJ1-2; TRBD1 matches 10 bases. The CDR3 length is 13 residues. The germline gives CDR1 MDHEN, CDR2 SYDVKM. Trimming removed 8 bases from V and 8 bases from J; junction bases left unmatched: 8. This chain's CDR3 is CASRLDRGQGYTF. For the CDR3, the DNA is TGTGCCAGCCGTCTTGACAGGGGGCAAGGCTACACCTTC.

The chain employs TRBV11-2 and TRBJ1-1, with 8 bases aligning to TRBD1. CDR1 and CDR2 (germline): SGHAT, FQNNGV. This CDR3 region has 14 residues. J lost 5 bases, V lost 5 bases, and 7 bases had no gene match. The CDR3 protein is CASSLWTGQTEAFF. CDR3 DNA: TGTGCCAGCAGCCTATGGACAGGGCAGACTGAAGCTTTCTTT.

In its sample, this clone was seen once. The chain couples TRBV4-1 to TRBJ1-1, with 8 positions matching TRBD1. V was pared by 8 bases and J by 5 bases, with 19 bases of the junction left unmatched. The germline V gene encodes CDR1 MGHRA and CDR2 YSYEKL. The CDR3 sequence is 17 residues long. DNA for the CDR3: TGCGCCAGCTGTCCGGAGACAGGGGTTCTTCCTTTGACTGAAGCTTTCTTT. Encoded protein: CASCPETGVLPLTEAFF.

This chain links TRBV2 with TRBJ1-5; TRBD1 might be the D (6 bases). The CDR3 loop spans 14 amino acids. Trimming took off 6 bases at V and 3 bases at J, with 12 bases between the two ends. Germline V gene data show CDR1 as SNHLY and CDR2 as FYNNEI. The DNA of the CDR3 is TGTGCCAGCAGAGACAGGACGTCCAATCAGCCCCAGCATTTT. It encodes CASRDRTSNQPQHF.

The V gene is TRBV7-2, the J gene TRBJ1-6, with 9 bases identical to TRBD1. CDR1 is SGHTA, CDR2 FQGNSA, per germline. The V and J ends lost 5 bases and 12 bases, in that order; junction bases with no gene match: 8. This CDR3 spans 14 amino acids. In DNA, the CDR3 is TGTGCCAGCAGCGTCGGGACAGGGAGTGTACCCCTCCACTTT. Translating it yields CASSVGTGSVPLHF.

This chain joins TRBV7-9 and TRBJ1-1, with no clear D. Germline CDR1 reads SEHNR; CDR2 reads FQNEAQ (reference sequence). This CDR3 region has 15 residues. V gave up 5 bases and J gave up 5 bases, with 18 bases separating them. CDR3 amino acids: CASSPGLFRETEAFF. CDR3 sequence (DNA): TGTGCCAGCAGCCCGGGGTTATTTAGGGAAACTGAAGCTTTCTTT. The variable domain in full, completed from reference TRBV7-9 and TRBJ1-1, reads DTGVSQNPRHKITKRGQNVTFRCDPISEHNRLYWYRQTLGQGPEFLTYFQNEAQLEKSRLLSDRFSAERPKGSFSTLEIQRTEQGDSAMYLCASSPGLFRETEAFFGQGTRLTVV.

In DNA, the CDR3 is TGTGCCATCAGTGGTGACAGGGACGGAAACACCATATATTTT. This gives the protein CAISGDRDGNTIYF. The chain has TRBV10-3 and TRBJ1-3; 7 bases are a match to TRBD1. Germline V gene lookup returns CDR1 ENHRY and CDR2 SYGVKD. J lost 4 bases, V lost 4 bases, and 4 bases had no gene match. The CDR3 has 14 amino acids.

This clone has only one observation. The DNA for the CDR3 is TGTGCCAGCACACCCCGGGGGAGTAACACTGAAGCTTTCTTT. The encoded protein is CASTPRGSNTEAFF. The V gene is TRBV21-1, the J gene TRBJ1-1. TRBV21-1 is described as a pseudogene. The CDR3 totals 14 residues.

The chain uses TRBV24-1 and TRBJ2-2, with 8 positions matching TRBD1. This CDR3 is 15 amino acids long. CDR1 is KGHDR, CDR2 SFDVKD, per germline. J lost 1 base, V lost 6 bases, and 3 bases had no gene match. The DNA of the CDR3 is TGTGCCACCAGTAGACAGGGGCGGAACACCGGGGAGCTGTTTTTT. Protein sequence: CATSRQGRNTGELFF.

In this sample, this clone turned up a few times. Here the CDR3 reads CASSSHPGANTGELFF. The CDR3 region has the DNA TGTGCCAGCAGCTCTCACCCCGGGGCGAACACCGGGGAGCTGTTTTTT. This chain uses TRBV11-2 with TRBJ2-2; weak D call: TRBD2 (5 bases). The CDR3 is 16 amino acids. V was pared by 4 bases and J by 0 bases, with 12 bases between. Germline values: CDR1 SGHAT, CDR2 FQNNGV.

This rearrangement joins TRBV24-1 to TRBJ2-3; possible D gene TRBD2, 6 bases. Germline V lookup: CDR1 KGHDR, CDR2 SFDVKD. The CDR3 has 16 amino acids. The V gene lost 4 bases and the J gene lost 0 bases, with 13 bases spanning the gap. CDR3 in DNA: TGTGCCACCAGTGAATACACCGGGACTAGCACAGATACGCAGTATTTT. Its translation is CATSEYTGTSTDTQYF.

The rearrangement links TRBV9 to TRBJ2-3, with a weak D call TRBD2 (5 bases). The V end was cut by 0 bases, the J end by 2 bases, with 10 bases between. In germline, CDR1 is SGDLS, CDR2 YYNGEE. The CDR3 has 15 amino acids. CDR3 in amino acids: CASSVGGLDTDTQYF. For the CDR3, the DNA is TGTGCCAGCAGCGTAGGAGGGCTCGACACAGATACGCAGTATTTT.

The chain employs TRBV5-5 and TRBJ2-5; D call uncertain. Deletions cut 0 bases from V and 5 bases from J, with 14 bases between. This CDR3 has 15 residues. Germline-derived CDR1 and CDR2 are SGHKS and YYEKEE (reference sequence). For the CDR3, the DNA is TGTGCCAGCAGCTTGGGCGGAGCTATGCGGGAGACCCAGTACTTC. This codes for CASSLGGAMRETQYF.

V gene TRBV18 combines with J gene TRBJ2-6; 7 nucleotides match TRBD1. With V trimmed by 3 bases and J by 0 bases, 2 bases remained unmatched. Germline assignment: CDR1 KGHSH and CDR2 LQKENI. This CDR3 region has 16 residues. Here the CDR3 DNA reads TGTGCCAGCTCACCGACAGGGCTCTCTGGGGCCAACGTCCTGACTTTC. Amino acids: CASSPTGLSGANVLTF.

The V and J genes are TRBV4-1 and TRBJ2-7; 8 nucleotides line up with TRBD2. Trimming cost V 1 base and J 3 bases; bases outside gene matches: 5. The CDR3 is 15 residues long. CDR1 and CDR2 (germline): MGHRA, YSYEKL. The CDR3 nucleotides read TGCGCCAGCAGCCAAGTCCACGGGGGGGGCTACGAGCAGTACTTC. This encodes CASSQVHGGGYEQYF.

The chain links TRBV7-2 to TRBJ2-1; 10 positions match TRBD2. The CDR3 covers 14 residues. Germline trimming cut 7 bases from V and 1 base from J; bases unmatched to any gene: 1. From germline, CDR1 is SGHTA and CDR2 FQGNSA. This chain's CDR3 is CASKRGGSYNEQFF. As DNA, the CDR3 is TGTGCCAGCAAGCGGGGGGGATCCTACAATGAGCAGTTCTTC.

CDR3 sequence (DNA): TGTGCCATCAGTGAGTCGACGCTAGCGGGACTTACGCAGTATTTT. This codes for CAISESTLAGLTQYF. The rearrangement links TRBV10-3 to TRBJ2-3; TRBD2 matches at 9 bases. The CDR3 consists of 15 residues. After removal of 0 bases from V and 8 bases from J, the junction contained 6 bases not matched to a gene. Germline V gives CDR1 ENHRY, CDR2 SYGVKD.

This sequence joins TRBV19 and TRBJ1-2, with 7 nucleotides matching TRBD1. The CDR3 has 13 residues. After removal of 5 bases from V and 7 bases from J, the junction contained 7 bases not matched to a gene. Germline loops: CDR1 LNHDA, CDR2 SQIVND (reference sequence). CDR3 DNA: TGTGCCAGTAGTGGTGACAGGGAGTCTGGCTACACCTTC. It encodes CASSGDRESGYTF. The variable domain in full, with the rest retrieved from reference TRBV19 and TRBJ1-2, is DGGITQSPKYLFRKEGQNVTLSCEQNLNHDAMYWYRQDPGQGLRLIYYSQIVNDFQKGDIAEGYSVSREKKESFPLTVTSAQKNPTAFYLCASSGDRESGYTFGSGTRLTVV.

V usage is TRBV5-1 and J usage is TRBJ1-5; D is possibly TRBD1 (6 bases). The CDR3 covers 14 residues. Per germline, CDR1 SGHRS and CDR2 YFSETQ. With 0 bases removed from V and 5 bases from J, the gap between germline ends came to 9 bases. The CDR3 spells CASSLGDTDQPQHF. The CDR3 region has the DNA TGCGCCAGCAGCTTGGGGGACACAGATCAGCCCCAGCATTTT.

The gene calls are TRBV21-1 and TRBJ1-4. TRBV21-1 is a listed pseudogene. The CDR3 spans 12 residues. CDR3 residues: CASSKVEEKLFF. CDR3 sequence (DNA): TGTGCCAGCAGCAAAGTGGAGGAAAAACTGTTTTTT.

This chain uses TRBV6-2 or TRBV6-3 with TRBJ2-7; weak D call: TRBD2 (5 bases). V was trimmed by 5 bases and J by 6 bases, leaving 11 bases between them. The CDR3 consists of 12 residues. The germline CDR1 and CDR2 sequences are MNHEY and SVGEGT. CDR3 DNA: TGTGCCAGCAGTAAGGACTTGCCCGAGCAGTACTTC. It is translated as CASSKDLPEQYF.

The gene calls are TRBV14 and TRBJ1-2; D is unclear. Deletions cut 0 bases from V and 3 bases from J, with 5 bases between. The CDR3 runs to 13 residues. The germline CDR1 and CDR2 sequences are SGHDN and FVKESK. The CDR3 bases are TGTGCCAGCAGCCAAGACAGGTACTATGGCTACACCTTC. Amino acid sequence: CASSQDRYYGYTF.

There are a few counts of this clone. In nucleotides, the CDR3 is TGTGCCATCAGTGAGGACGGACAGGCCGTCTATGGCTACACCTTC. Protein sequence: CAISEDGQAVYGYTF. The rearrangement joins TRBV10-3 to TRBJ1-2; 7 bases are a match to TRBD1. The CDR3 sequence is 15 residues long. From germline, CDR1 is ENHRY and CDR2 SYGVKD. V lost 2 bases and J lost 4; bases outside the gene matches: 7.

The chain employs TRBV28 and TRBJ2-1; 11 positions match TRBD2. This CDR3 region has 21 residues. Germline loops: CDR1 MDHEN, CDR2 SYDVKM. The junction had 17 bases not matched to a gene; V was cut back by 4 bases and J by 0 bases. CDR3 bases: TGTGCCAGCAGTTCCCCCCTCTACGGGACTAGCGGTACATACTCCTACAATGAGCAGTTCTTC. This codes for CASSSPLYGTSGTYSYNEQFF.

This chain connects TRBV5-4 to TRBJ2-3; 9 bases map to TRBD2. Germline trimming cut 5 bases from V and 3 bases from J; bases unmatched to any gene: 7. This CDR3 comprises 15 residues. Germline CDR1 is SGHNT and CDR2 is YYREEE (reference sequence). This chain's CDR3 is CASRPLAGKTDTQYF. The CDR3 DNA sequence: TGTGCCAGCAGGCCCCTAGCGGGGAAGACAGATACGCAGTATTTT.